This T cell receptor (beta chain) was profiled in a study of molecular identifiers for immune sequencing clone quantification. Study-wide context: Split five ways in replicates, RNA from around 20,000 or 99,000 naive CD8 cells had four portions sequenced. Study conclusions and caveats: Over 99% of effector molecules, but under 1% in naive cells, were held by clones with more than 20 RNA copies.

As regards this clonotype: Its antigen is unidentified.

The germline V and J ends were trimmed by 10 bases and 0 bases, with 19 bases remaining between them. CDR3 length equals 17 residues. Germline lookup yields CDR1 ENHRY and CDR2 SYGVKD. Every naive CD8 library was made from between about 17,000 and 1,100,000 sorted cells with 10%, 30% or 50% RNA. Bulk TCR library preparation followed previously described methods with listed TCR primers. TCRdb processed the PCR reads anew with MiXCR; each CDR3 protein has one entry. Among about 630,000 distinct CDR3 sequences listed, approximately 24% were seen once. This TCR was sampled from a human donor in good health. Some libraries in this study had Jurkat cell RNA spiked in. V is TRBV10-3 and J is TRBJ1-6; D call uncertain. Sequencing was carried out using naive CD8+ T cells from blood, with Jurkat cell RNA spiked in. Subset described: FACS-sorted CD8+CD4-CCR7+CD45RA+ naive T cells. The CDR3 DNA is TGTGCCACGGCCGCGGAGGGAGAAAGCTCCTATAATTCACCCCTCCACTTT. It codes for CATAAEGESSYNSPLHF.